Below, 9 T cell receptor beta chains from the same sample are listed, as sequenced in a study of shared clonotypes between healthy human individuals. Cells designated naive CD8 were CD45RO-negative and were positively selected for CCR7, with terminally differentiated effector memory CD45RA+ cells excluded. Profiling relied on immunoSEQ multiplex PCR, and the TCRdb table lists in-frame clones only, not all of them. Counted here are more than 2 million clones, 90% to 95% occurring once; the ten biggest clones make up roughly 1.7%. The specimen was naive CD8+ T cells from PBMCs. The source of these receptors is a man aged 18 to 30 in good health. Some clones in this sample may be carry-over from other donors' samples.

The V call is TRBV29-1, the J call TRBJ2-1; 9 positions match TRBD2. Losses at the gene ends were 5 bases for V and 6 bases for J; bases not matched to a gene: 2. This CDR3 has 12 amino acids. Germline CDR1 is SQVTM and CDR2 is ANQGSEA. This chain's CDR3 is CSVRSGSNEQFF. The CDR3 region has the DNA TGCAGCGTTCGTAGCGGGAGCAATGAGCAGTTCTTC.

The chain combines TRBV19 with TRBJ2-2; D ambiguous. The V and J ends lost 3 bases and 8 bases respectively, with 13 bases between them. CDR3 size: 14 residues. Germline-derived CDR1 and CDR2 are LNHDA and SQIVND (reference sequence). CDR3 bases: TGTGCCAGTAGTATCCCCTCCTACGAGGGGGAGCTGTTTTTT. This encodes CASSIPSYEGELFF. Full variable domain (remainder filled in from reference TRBV19 and TRBJ2-2): DGGITQSPKYLFRKEGQNVTLSCEQNLNHDAMYWYRQDPGQGLRLIYYSQIVNDFQKGDIAEGYSVSREKKESFPLTVTSAQKNPTAFYLCASSIPSYEGELFFGEGSRLTVL.

The rearrangement joins TRBV4-1 to TRBJ2-7, with a possible D match to TRBD1 (5 bases). The CDR3 is 15 residues long. Germline V CDR1 and CDR2: MGHRA, YSYEKL. With 3 bases removed from V and 3 bases from J, the gap between germline ends came to 15 bases. The CDR3 nucleotides read TGCGCCAGCAGCCAGGGTAGGGGCTGGGGCTACGAGCAGTACTTC. This encodes CASSQGRGWGYEQYF.

In nucleotides, the CDR3 is TGTGCCAGCAGTGTGGGACTAGCGGGAGTCCCCCGATGGATCGCAGATACGCAGTATTTT. Translation gives CASSVGLAGVPRWIADTQYF. The V and J genes are TRBV6-1 and TRBJ2-3, with TRBD2 matching over 14 bases. Looked up from germline, CDR1 is MNHNS and CDR2 is SASEGT. CDR3 length: 20 residues. Unmatched junction bases numbered 16, after V lost 4 bases and J lost 4 bases.

This rearrangement joins TRBV16 to TRBJ1-3; no clear D. Germline lookup yields CDR1 KGHSY and CDR2 FQNENV. The CDR3 sequence is 15 residues long. V lost 4 bases to trimming and J lost 2 bases, with 12 bases between them. This chain's CDR3 is CASSPLTGAGNTIYF. As DNA, the CDR3 is TGTGCCAGCAGCCCCCTCACCGGGGCTGGAAACACCATATATTTT.

The chain links TRBV19 to TRBJ2-7, with 8 positions matching TRBD1. Germline-derived CDR1 and CDR2 are LNHDA and SQIVND (reference sequence). The J segment lost 4 bases and the V segment lost 5 bases, leaving 7 bases of the junction unmatched. The CDR3 length is 14 residues. For the CDR3, the DNA is TGTGCCAGTAGTTGGGCAGGGGGCGAATACGAGCAGTACTTC. This encodes CASSWAGGEYEQYF.

This chain joins TRBV29-1 and TRBJ2-7, with 8 bases matching TRBD2. This CDR3 has 12 amino acids. V was pared by 7 bases and J by 3 bases, with 5 bases of the junction left unmatched. From germline, CDR1 is SQVTM and CDR2 ANQGSEA. In DNA form, the CDR3 reads TGCAGCGCCGTAGCGGGGAGCTACGAGCAGTACTTC. Translation: CSAVAGSYEQYF.

This chain joins TRBV18 and TRBJ1-1; no definite D call. The CDR3 has 15 amino acids. Germline CDR1 and CDR2: KGHSH and LQKENI. V gave up 2 bases and J gave up 0 bases, with 10 bases separating them. CDR3 loop: CASSPIQVLNTEAFF. CDR3 coding DNA: TGTGCCAGCTCACCAATTCAGGTACTGAACACTGAAGCTTTCTTT.

With regard to this clone: Other DNA sequences from this sample encode an identical CDR3 as well. This chain uses TRBV14 with TRBJ2-7; D may be TRBD1 (7 bases). CDR3 length: 14 amino acids. Trimming left V 4 bases short and J 2 bases short, with 12 bases between. The germline V gene encodes CDR1 SGHDN and CDR2 FVKESK. Here the CDR3 reads CASSRRGTAYEQYF. CDR3 DNA sequence: TGTGCCAGCAGCCGCCGCGGGACAGCCTACGAGCAGTACTTC.